This section outlines one T cell receptor beta chain sequence together with its context. The assay was immunoSEQ multiplex PCR, and TCRdb's table has in-frame clones only and misses some. The sample yields tens of thousands of clones, 80% to 95% seen once. These data are taken from a study of T cell changes during pregnancy in multiple sclerosis. Germline CDR1 and CDR2: MDHEN and SYDVKM. Between the trimmed V and J ends, which lost 10 bases and 9 bases, there was a span of 18 bases. This CDR3 is 12 amino acids long. The chain carries TRBV28 and TRBJ1-1; tentative D call: TRBD1 (6 bases). This specimen was peripheral blood, taken in the third trimester of pregnancy. The TCR was taken from a female donor in good health, enrolled as a control in a pregnancy study. The CDR3 DNA reads TGTGCCACTTCACAGGGAATTTTTCAAGCTTTCTTT. It codes for CATSQGIFQAFF.